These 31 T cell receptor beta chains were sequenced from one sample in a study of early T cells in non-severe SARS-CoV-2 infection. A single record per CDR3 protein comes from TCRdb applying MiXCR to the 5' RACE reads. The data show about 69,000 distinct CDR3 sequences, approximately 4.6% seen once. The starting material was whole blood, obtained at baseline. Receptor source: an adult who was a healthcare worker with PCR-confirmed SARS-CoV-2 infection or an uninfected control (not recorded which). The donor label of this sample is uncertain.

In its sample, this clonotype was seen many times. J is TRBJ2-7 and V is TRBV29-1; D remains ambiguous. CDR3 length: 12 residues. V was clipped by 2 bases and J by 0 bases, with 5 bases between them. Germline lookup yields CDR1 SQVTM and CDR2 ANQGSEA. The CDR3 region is CSVESSSYEQYF. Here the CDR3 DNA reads TGCAGCGTTGAAAGCAGCTCCTACGAGCAGTACTTC.

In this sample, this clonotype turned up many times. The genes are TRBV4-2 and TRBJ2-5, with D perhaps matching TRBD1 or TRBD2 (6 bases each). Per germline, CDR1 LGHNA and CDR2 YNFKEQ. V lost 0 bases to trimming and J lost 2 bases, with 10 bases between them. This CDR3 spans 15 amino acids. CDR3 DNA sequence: TGTGCCAGCAGCCAAGATAGAGGGGGGCAAGAGACCCAGTACTTC. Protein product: CASSQDRGGQETQYF.

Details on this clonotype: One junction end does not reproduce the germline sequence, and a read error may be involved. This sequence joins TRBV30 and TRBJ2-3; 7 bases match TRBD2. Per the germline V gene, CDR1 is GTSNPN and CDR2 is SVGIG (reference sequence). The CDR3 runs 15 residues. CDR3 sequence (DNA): TGTGCCTGGAGTGTACTACAGACTAGCACAGTTACGCAGTATTTT. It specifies CAWSVLQTSTVTQYF. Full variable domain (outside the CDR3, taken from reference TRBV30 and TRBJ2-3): SQTIHQWPATLVQPVGSPLSLECTVEGTSNPNLYWYRQAAGRGLQLLFYSVGIGQISSEVPQNLSASRPQDRQFILSSKKLLLSDSGFYLCAWSVLQTSTVTQYFGPGTRLTVL.

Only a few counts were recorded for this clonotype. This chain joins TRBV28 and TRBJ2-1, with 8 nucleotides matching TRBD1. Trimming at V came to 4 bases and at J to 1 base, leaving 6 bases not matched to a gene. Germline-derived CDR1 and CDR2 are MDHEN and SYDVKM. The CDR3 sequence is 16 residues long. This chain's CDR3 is CASSSQGAGSYNEQFF. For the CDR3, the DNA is TGTGCCAGCAGTTCTCAGGGGGCTGGGTCCTACAATGAGCAGTTCTTC.

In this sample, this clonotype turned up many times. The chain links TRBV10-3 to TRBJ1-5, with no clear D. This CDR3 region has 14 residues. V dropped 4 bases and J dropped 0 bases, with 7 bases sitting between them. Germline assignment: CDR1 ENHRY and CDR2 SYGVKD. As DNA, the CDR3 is TGTGCCATCAGTGTCGGAAATAGCAATCAGCCCCAGCATTTT. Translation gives CAISVGNSNQPQHF.

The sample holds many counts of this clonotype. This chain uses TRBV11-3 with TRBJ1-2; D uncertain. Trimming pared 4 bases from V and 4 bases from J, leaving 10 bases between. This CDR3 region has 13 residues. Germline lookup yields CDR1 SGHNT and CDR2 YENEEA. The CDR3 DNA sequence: TGTGCCAGCAGCTCAGCTTATGGCTATGGCTACACCTTC. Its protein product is CASSSAYGYGYTF.

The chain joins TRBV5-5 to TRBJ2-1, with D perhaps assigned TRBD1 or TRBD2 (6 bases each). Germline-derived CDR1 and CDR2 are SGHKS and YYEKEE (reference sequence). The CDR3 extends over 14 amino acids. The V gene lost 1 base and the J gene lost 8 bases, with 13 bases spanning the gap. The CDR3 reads CASSLYGGGHEQFF. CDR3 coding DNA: TGTGCCAGCAGCTTGTACGGGGGCGGGCATGAGCAGTTCTTC.

CDR3 coding DNA: TGTGCCAGCAGCTTGGACAGGGGGCTGCATAAAAAACTGTTTTTT. This encodes CASSLDRGLHKKLFF. The chain links TRBV7-2 to TRBJ1-4; 11 positions match TRBD1. This CDR3 is built from 15 residues. The ends lost 3 bases at V and 9 bases at J; junction bases unmatched: 6. Germline V gene sequence: CDR1 SGHTA, CDR2 FQGNSA.

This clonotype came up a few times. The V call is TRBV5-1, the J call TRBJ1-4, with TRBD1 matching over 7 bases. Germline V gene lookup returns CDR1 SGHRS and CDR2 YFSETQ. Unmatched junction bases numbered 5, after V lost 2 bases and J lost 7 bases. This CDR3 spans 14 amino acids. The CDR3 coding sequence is TGCGCCAGCAGCTTTGGGGCAGGGGGTGAAAAACTGTTTTTT. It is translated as CASSFGAGGEKLFF.

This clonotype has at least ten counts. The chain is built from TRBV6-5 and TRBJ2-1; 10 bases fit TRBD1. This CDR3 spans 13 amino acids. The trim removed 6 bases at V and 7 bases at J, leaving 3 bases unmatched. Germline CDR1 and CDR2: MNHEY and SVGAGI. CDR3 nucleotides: TGTGCCAGCAGAGACAGGGGGCAGAATGAGCAGTTCTTC. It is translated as CASRDRGQNEQFF.

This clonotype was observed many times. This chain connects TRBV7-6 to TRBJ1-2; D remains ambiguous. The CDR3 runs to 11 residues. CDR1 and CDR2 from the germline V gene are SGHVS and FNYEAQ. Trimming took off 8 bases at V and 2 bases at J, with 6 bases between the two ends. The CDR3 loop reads CASFRNYGYTF. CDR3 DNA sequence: TGTGCCAGCTTTCGAAACTATGGCTACACCTTC.

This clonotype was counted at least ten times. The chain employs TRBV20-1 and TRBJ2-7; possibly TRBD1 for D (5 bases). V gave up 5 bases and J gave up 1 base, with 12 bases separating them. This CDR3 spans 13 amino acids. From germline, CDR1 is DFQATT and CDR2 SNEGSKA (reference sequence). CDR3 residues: CSAPLPGSYEQYF. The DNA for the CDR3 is TGCAGTGCTCCCCTGCCAGGGTCCTACGAGCAGTACTTC.

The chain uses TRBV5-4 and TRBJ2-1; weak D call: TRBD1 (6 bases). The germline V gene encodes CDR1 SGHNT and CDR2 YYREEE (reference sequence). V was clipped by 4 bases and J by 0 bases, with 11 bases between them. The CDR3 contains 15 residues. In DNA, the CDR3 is TGTGCCAGCAGCCCGACAGGCGACTCCTACAATGAGCAGTTCTTC. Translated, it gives CASSPTGDSYNEQFF.

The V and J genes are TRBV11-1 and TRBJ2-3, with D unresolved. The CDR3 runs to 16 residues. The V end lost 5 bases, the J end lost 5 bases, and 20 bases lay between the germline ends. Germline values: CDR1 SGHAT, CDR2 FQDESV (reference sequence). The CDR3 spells CASSLDPLEVQDTQYF. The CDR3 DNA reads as TGTGCCAGCAGCCTGGATCCCTTGGAAGTACAAGATACGCAGTATTTT.

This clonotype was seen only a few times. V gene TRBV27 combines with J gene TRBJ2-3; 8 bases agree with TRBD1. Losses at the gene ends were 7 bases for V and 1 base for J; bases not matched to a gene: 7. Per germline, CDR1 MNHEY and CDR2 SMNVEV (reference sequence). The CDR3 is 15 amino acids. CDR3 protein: CASKLVRGRTDTQYF. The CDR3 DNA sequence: TGTGCCAGCAAACTAGTCAGGGGGCGCACAGATACGCAGTATTTT.

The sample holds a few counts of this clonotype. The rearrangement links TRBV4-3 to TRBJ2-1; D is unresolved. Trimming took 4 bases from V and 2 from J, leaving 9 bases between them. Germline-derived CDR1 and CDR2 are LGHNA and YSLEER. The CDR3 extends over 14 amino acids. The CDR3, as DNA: TGCGCCAGCAGCCCAGATCGGACCTACAATGAGCAGTTCTTC. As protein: CASSPDRTYNEQFF.

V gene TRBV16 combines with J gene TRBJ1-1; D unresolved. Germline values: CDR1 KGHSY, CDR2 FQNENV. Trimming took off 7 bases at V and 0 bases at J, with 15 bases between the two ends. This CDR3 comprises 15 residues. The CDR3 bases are TGTGCCAGCACGGGTCGCCTTTTTATGAACACTGAAGCTTTCTTT. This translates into CASTGRLFMNTEAFF.

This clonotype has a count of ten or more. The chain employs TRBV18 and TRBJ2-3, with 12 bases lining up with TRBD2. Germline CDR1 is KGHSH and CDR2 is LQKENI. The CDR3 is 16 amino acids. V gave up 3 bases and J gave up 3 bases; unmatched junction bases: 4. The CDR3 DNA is TGTGCCAGCTCACCTCCCGGGACTAGCGGGACAGATACGCAGTATTTT. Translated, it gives CASSPPGTSGTDTQYF.

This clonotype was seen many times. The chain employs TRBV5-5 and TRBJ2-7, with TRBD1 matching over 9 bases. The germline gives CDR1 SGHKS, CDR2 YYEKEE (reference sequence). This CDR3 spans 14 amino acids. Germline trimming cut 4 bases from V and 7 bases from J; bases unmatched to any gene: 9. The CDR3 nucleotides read TGTGCCAGCAGCCAGGGACAGGGACCCTTGGAGCAGTACTTC. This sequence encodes CASSQGQGPLEQYF.

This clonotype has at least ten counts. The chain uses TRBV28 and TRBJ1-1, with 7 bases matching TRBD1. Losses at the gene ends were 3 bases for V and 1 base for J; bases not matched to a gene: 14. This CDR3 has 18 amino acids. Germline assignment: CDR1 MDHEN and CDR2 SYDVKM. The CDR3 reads CASSFPRQGRTQNTEAFF. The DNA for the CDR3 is TGTGCCAGCAGTTTCCCGCGACAGGGTCGTACGCAGAACACTGAAGCTTTCTTT. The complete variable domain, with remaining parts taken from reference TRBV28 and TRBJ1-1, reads DVKVTQSSRYLVKRTGEKVFLECVQDMDHENMFWYRQDPGLGLRLIYFSYDVKMKEKGDIPEGYSVSREKKERFSLILESASTNQTSMYLCASSFPRQGRTQNTEAFFGQGTRLTVV.

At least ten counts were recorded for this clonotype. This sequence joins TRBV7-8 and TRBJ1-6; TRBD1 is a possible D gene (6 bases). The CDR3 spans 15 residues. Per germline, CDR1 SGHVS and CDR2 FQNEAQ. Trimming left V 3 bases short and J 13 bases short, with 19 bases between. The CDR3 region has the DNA TGTGCCAGCAGCTTTCCGACAGGCGGGGTGAGTCCCCTCCACTTT. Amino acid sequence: CASSFPTGGVSPLHF. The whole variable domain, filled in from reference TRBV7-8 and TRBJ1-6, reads GAGVSQSPRYKVAKRGQDVALRCDPISGHVSLFWYQQALGQGPEFLTYFQNEAQLDKSGLPSDRFFAERPEGSVSTLKIQRTQQEDSAVYLCASSFPTGGVSPLHFGNGTRLTVT.

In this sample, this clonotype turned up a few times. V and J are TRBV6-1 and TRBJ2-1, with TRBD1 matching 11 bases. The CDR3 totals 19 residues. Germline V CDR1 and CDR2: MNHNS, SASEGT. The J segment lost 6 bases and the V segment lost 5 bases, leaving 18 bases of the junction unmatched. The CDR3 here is CASSQMGQGEPTSPNEQFF. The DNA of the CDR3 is TGTGCCAGCAGTCAGATGGGACAGGGGGAACCGACTAGCCCCAATGAGCAGTTCTTC.

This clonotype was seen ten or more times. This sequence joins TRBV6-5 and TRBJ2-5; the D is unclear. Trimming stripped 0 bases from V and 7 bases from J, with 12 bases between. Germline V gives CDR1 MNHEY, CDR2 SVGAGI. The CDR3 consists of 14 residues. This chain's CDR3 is CASSYSKGFVTQYF. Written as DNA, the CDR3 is TGTGCCAGCAGTTACTCGAAAGGGTTTGTGACCCAGTACTTC.

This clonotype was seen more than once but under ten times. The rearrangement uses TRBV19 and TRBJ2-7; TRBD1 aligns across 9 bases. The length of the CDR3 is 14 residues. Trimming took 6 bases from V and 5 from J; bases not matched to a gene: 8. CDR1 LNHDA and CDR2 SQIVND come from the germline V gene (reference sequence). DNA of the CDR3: TGTGCCAGTAGGCCGTACAGGGGGCACGACGAGCAGTACTTC. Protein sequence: CASRPYRGHDEQYF. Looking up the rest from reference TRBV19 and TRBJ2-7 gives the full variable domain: DGGITQSPKYLFRKEGQNVTLSCEQNLNHDAMYWYRQDPGQGLRLIYYSQIVNDFQKGDIAEGYSVSREKKESFPLTVTSAQKNPTAFYLCASRPYRGHDEQYFGPGTRLTVT.

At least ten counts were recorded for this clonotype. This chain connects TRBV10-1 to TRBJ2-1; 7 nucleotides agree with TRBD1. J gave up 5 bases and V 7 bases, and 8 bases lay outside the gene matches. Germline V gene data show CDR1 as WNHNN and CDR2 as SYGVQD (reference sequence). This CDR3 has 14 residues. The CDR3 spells CASKVRQGDNEQFF. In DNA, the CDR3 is TGCGCCAGCAAGGTGAGACAGGGAGACAATGAGCAGTTCTTC.

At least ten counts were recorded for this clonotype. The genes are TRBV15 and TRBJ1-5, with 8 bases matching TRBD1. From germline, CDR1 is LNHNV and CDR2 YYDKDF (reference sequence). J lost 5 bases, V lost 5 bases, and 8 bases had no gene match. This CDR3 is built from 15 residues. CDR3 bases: TGTGCCACCAGCCCACAGGACAGGGAGGATCAGCCCCAGCATTTT. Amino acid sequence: CATSPQDREDQPQHF.

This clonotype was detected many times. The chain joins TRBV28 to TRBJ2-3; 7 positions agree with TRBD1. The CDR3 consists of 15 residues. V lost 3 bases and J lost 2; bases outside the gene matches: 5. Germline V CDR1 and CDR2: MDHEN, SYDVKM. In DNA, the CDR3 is TGTGCCAGCAGTTTCGAGGGGGCTCACACAGATACGCAGTATTTT. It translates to CASSFEGAHTDTQYF. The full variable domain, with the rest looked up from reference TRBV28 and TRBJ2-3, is DVKVTQSSRYLVKRTGEKVFLECVQDMDHENMFWYRQDPGLGLRLIYFSYDVKMKEKGDIPEGYSVSREKKERFSLILESASTNQTSMYLCASSFEGAHTDTQYFGPGTRLTVL.

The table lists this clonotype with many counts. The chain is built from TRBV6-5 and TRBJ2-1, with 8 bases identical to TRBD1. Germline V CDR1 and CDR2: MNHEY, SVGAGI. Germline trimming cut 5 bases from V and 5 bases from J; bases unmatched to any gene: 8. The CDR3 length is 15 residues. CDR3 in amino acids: CASSKQGVVHNEQFF. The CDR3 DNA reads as TGTGCCAGCAGTAAACAGGGGGTTGTCCACAATGAGCAGTTCTTC.

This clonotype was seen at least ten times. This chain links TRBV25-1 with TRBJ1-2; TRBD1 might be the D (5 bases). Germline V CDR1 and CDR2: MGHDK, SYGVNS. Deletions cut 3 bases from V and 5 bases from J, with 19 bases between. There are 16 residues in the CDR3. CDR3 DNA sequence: TGTGCCAGCAGTGATCAAGGGGCAGGGTTAGGGTATGGCTACACCTTC. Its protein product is CASSDQGAGLGYGYTF.

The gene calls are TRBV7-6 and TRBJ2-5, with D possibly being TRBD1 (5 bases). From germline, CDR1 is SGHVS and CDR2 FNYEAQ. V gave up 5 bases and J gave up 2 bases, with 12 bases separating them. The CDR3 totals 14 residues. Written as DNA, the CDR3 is TGTGCCAGCAGCCGTGGGCCAGGGCAAGAGACCCAGTACTTC. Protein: CASSRGPGQETQYF.

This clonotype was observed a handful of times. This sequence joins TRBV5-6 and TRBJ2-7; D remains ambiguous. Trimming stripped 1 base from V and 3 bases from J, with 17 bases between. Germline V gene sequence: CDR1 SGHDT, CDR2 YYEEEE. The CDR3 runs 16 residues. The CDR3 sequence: CASSLPPIRLVYEQYF. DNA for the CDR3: TGTGCCAGCAGCTTGCCCCCGATTAGACTGGTCTACGAGCAGTACTTC.